The rows below give T cell receptor beta chains drawn from one sample of a study of blood T cells in healthy people across ages. TCRdb recomputed calls from the 5' RACE reads with MiXCR, one row per CDR3 protein. The data contain some 940,000 distinct CDR3 sequences, about 29% of them singletons. This same sample was also part of a study on T cells of mothers and their children.

The source material was blood. The receptors originated from a woman aged 40 to 50 in good health. Each CDR3 is given with its conserved first and last residue. The D gene is left open where the match is weak. Some rows mark clone size as missing; the rest say once, few, many or name a class of expanded clone.

few,TRBV2,TRBJ2-7,TRBD1,CASSGQGNNEQYF,TGTGCCAGCAGCGGACAGGGGAACAACGAGCAGTACTTC
-,TRBV18,TRBJ1-5,-,CASSPLPGPGNQPQHF,TGTGCCAGCTCACCACTGCCGGGCCCGGGCAATCAGCCCCAGCATTTT
-,TRBV18,TRBJ2-1,TRBD2,CASSPVRAGGYNEQFF,TGTGCCAGCTCACCGGTACGAGCGGGAGGTTACAATGAGCAGTTCTTC
many,TRBV7-2,TRBJ2-3,TRBD1,CASSSPGQSVGITDTQYF,TGTGCCAGCAGCAGTCCGGGACAGAGCGTAGGGATCACAGATACGCAGTATTTT
few,TRBV6-5,TRBJ1-5,TRBD1,CATTGGLNQPQHF,TGTGCCACCACAGGGGGCCTCAATCAGCCCCAGCATTTT
few,TRBV28,TRBJ1-2,-,CASSNRGPLGGGYTF,TGTGCCAGCAGCAACCGTGGCCCACTGGGGGGTGGCTACACCTTC
few,TRBV29-1,TRBJ2-5,-,CSVEDSLETQYF,TGCAGCGTTGAAGACTCTCTGGAGACCCAGTACTTC
many,TRBV7-2,TRBJ2-7,TRBD1,CASSLTTTGSYEQYF,TGTGCCAGCAGCTTAACTACGACAGGGAGCTACGAGCAGTACTTC
many,TRBV20-1,TRBJ2-4,-,CSAATGSNIQYF,TGCAGTGCCGCAACAGGATCAAACATTCAGTACTTC
few,TRBV18,TRBJ1-2,TRBD1,CASSPTGTEYGYTF,TGTGCCAGCTCACCAACCGGGACAGAATATGGCTACACCTTC
few,TRBV29-1,TRBJ1-2,TRBD1,CSVEAPGQQYGYTF,TGCAGCGTTGAGGCCCCGGGACAGCAATATGGCTACACCTTC
-,TRBV7-2,TRBJ1-1,TRBD1,CASSYRTGLGTEAFF,TGTGCCAGCAGCTACCGGACAGGGCTGGGCACTGAAGCTTTCTTT
-,TRBV20-1,TRBJ2-7,-,CSALTRTTYEQYF,TGCAGTGCTTTGACCCGCACCACCTACGAGCAGTACTTC
few,TRBV7-8,TRBJ2-7,-,CASSLDSPGSYEQYF,TGTGCCAGCAGCTTAGACTCCCCCGGATCCTACGAGCAGTACTTC
-,TRBV24-1,TRBJ2-5,TRBD2,CATSPGLRGGETQYF,TGTGCCACCAGCCCGGGCCTTAGGGGAGGGGAGACCCAGTACTTC
few,TRBV27,TRBJ2-6,TRBD1,CASSFQGDGANVLTF,TGTGCCAGCAGTTTCCAGGGGGACGGGGCCAACGTCCTGACTTTC
-,TRBV6-1,TRBJ2-1,-,CASSVGGVDEQFF,TGTGCCAGCAGCGTAGGGGGGGTAGATGAGCAGTTCTTC
many,TRBV20-1,TRBJ2-5,-,CSAKDTGRETQYF,TGCAGTGCCAAAGATACAGGGAGGGAGACCCAGTACTTC
few,TRBV28,TRBJ2-3,-,CASGRGAQYF,TGTGCCAGCGGTAGGGGGGCGCAGTATTTT
few,TRBV4-3,TRBJ1-1,-,CASSPYRANTEAFF,TGCGCCAGCAGCCCCTACAGGGCTAACACTGAAGCTTTCTTT
-,TRBV20-1,TRBJ1-2,-,CSARELNPSYGYTF,TGCAGTGCTAGAGAATTGAACCCTAGTTATGGCTACACCTTC
few,TRBV5-6,TRBJ1-1,TRBD1,CASSPWVGQGVTEAFF,TGTGCCAGCAGCCCTTGGGTTGGACAGGGTGTCACTGAAGCTTTCTTT
-,TRBV7-8,TRBJ2-1,-,CASSQQGGGYNEQFF,TGTGCCAGCAGCCAACAAGGAGGAGGGTACAATGAGCAGTTCTTC
few,TRBV15,TRBJ2-1,TRBD1,CATNRGTGGNNEQFF,TGTGCCACCAACCGAGGGACAGGGGGAAACAATGAGCAGTTCTTC
many,TRBV20-1,TRBJ1-5,-,CSARDPGQTRPQHF,TGCAGTGCTAGAGATCCCGGGCAGACCCGGCCCCAGCATTTT
many,TRBV28,TRBJ2-7,-,CASSPGYRDDEQYF,TGTGCCAGCAGCCCCGGTTACAGGGACGACGAGCAGTACTTC
-,TRBV6-6,TRBJ2-7,TRBD2,CASSYYGRGGEQYF,TGTGCCAGCAGTTATTATGGGCGGGGGGGGGAGCAGTACTTC
few,TRBV12-3/TRBV12-4,TRBJ1-2,TRBD1,CASSLQGGGRGHTF,TGTGCCAGCAGTCTCCAGGGGGGGGGACGAGGCCACACCTTC
few,TRBV7-9,TRBJ1-1,-,CASSIFRDTEAFF,TGTGCCAGCAGCATTTTCCGGGACACTGAAGCTTTCTTT
few,TRBV5-1,TRBJ2-1,-,CASSGSGLGRGEQFF,TGCGCCAGCAGCGGATCCGGGTTAGGTAGGGGTGAGCAGTTCTTC
-,TRBV20-1,TRBJ1-2,-,CSARGAKANYGYTF,TGCAGTGCTAGAGGGGCAAAAGCTAACTATGGCTACACCTTC
-,TRBV3-1,TRBJ1-1,-,CASSQDVVGREAFF,TGTGCCAGCAGCCAAGATGTTGTGGGGAGGGAAGCTTTCTTT
-,TRBV20-1,TRBJ2-3,TRBD2,CSAITDRGGTDTQYF,TGCAGTGCTATCACTGACCGGGGGGGCACAGATACGCAGTATTTT
many,TRBV5-4,TRBJ2-1,-,CASSPGEMNEQFF,TGTGCCAGCAGCCCCGGGGAGATGAATGAGCAGTTCTTC
many,TRBV30,TRBJ2-7,-,CAWTPGTYEQYF,TGTGCCTGGACCCCCGGGACCTACGAGCAGTACTTC
many,TRBV12-3/TRBV12-4,TRBJ2-1,-,CASSSHGGKTDNEQFF,TGTGCCAGCAGTTCCCACGGGGGAAAGACCGACAATGAGCAGTTCTTC
-,TRBV7-9,TRBJ1-2,-,CASSTRGGPTF,TGTGCCAGCAGCACCAGGGGTGGGCCCACCTTC
few,TRBV6-2/TRBV6-3,TRBJ1-6,-,CASSYRPNKSPRNNSPLHF,TGTGCCAGCAGTTACAGGCCTAACAAGTCGCCAAGGAATAATTCACCCCTCCACTTT
-,TRBV4-3,TRBJ1-1,-,CASSQSRAVNTEAFF,TGCGCCAGCAGCCAATCTAGGGCGGTGAACACTGAAGCTTTCTTT
-,TRBV4-3,TRBJ2-4,-,CASSQDGQVTTKNIQYF,TGCGCCAGCAGCCAAGATGGGCAGGTGACTACCAAAAACATTCAGTACTTC
few,TRBV6-1,TRBJ1-5,-,CASTSTGRNQPQHF,TGTGCCAGTACATCTACAGGGAGGAATCAGCCCCAGCATTTT
-,TRBV3-1,TRBJ2-7,-,CASSQSTDSSYEQYF,TGTGCCAGCAGCCAGTCGACAGACAGCTCCTACGAGCAGTACTTC